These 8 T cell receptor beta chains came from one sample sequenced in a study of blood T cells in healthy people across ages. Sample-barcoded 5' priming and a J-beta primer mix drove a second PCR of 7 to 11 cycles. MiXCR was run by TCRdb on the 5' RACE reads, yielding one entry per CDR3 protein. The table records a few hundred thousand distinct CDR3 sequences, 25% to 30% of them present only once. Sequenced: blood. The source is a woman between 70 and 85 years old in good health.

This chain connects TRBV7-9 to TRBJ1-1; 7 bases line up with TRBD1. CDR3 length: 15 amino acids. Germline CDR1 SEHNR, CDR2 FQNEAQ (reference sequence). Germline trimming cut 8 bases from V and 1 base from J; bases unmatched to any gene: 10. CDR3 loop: CASVRQGGGNTEAFF. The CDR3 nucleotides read TGTGCCAGCGTTAGGCAGGGGGGGGGGAACACTGAAGCTTTCTTT. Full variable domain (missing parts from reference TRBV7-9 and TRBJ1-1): DTGVSQNPRHKITKRGQNVTFRCDPISEHNRLYWYRQTLGQGPEFLTYFQNEAQLEKSRLLSDRFSAERPKGSFSTLEIQRTEQGDSAMYLCASVRQGGGNTEAFFGQGTRLTVV.

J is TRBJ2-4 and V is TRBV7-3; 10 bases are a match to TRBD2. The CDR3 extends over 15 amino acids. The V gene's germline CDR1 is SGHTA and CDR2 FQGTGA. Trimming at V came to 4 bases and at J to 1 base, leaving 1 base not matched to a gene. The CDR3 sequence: CASSSGLAAKNIQYF. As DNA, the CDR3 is TGTGCCAGCAGCTCGGGACTAGCGGCCAAAAACATTCAGTACTTC.

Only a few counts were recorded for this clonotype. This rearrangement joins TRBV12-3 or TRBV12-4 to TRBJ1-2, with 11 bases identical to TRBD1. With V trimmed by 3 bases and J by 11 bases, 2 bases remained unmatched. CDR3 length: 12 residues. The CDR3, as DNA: TGTGCCAGCAGTTTCGGGACAGGGGGGTACACCTTC. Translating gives CASSFGTGGYTF.

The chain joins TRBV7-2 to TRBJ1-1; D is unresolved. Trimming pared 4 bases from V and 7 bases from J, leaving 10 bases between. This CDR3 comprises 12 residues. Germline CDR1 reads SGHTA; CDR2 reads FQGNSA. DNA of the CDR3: TGTGCCAGCAGCTCCCGGGTTTTTGAAGCTTTCTTT. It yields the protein CASSSRVFEAFF.

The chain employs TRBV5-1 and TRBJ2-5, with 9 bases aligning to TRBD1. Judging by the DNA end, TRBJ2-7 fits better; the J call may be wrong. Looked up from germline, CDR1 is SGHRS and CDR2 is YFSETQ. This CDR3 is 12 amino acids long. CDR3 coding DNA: TGCGCCAGCAAAGGACAGGGGAACGAGCAGTACTTC. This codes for CASKGQGNEQYF.

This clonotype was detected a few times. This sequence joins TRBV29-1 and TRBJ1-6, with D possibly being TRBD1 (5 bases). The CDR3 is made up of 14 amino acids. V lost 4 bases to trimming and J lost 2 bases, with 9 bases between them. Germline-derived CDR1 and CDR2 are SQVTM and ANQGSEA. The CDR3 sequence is CSVGEGTYNSPLHF. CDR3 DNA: TGCAGCGTTGGAGAGGGGACCTATAATTCACCCCTCCACTTT.

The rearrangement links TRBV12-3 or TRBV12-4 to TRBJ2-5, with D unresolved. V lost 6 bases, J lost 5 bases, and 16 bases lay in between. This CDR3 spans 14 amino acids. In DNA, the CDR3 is TGTGCCAGCAGCGACGTGGGCCGAATTGAGACCCAGTACTTC. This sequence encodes CASSDVGRIETQYF.

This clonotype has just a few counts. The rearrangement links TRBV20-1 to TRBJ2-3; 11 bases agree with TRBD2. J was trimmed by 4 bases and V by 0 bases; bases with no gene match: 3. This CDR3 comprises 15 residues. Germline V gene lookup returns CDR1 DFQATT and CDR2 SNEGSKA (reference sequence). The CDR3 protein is CSARDLAGGPDTQYF. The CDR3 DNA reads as TGCAGTGCTAGAGATTTAGCGGGGGGGCCAGATACGCAGTATTTT.